A selection of T cell receptor beta chains follows, all from one sample in a study of blood T cell repertoires in COVID-19. Only in-frame clones appear in the TCRdb table, and some are missing; sequencing was by immunoSEQ multiplex PCR. The profile covers around 100,000 clones, with around four fifths appearing a single time and about an eighth taken by the ten largest. Sequencing was done on a sample of peripheral blood. The receptors come from a woman between 65 and 79 years old with acute or convalescent COVID-19. Both conserved end residues are part of each CDR3. The D gene is left open where the match is weak. A clone size is listed for some rows: how often the clone was seen (once, few, many), or a class if it is expanded.

V gene	J gene	D gene	clone size	CDR3 DNA	CDR3 protein
TRBV5-1	TRBJ1-4	NA	NA	TGCGCCAGCAGCTTGGTATATCAGAATGAAAAACTGTTTTTT	CASSLVYQNEKLFF
TRBV5-1	TRBJ1-3	NA	NA	TGCGCCAGCAGCTTGGAACCCGTGAGCTCTGGAAACACCATATATTTT	CASSLEPVSSGNTIYF
TRBV6-5	TRBJ2-5	NA	NA	TGTGCCACCACTAGTCTCGAGACCCAGTACTTC	CATTSLETQYF
TRBV27	TRBJ2-7	TRBD2	NA	TGTGCCAGCAGTTACAGACTAGCGGAGACCTACGAGCAGTACTTC	CASSYRLAETYEQYF
TRBV9	TRBJ1-3	NA	NA	TGTGCCAGCAGCGCAGATTTACCCCGCTCTGGAAACACCATATATTTT	CASSADLPRSGNTIYF
TRBV3-1/TRBV3-2	TRBJ1-1	TRBD1	NA	TGTGCCAGCAGCCAAGGGGACAGGGGGTACACTGAAGCTTTCTTT	CASSQGDRGYTEAFF
TRBV6-5	TRBJ1-3	TRBD1	NA	TGTGCCAGCACGACAGGGGCCTTCTCTGGAAACACCATATATTTT	CASTTGAFSGNTIYF
TRBV19	TRBJ1-4	TRBD1	NA	TGTGCCAGTAGTGGGAACGCAGGGGGTGAAAAACTGTTTTTT	CASSGNAGGEKLFF
TRBV2	TRBJ2-2	NA	NA	TGTGCCAGCAGCCGGAAGCTAGTGGGGGAGCTGTTTTTT	CASSRKLVGELFF
TRBV6-5	TRBJ1-4	NA	NA	TGTGCCAGCAGAAAGGCAGGTTCAACTAATGAAAAACTGTTTTTT	CASRKAGSTNEKLFF
TRBV9	TRBJ2-1	TRBD2	NA	TGTGCCAGCAGCGTAACTAGCGTCAATGAGCAGTTCTTC	CASSVTSVNEQFF
TRBV19	TRBJ2-5	TRBD1	NA	TGTGCCAGTAGTATAGGAGGGACAGGGGTCGAGACCCAGTACTTC	CASSIGGTGVETQYF
TRBV18	TRBJ2-7	TRBD1	NA	TGTGCCAGCTCGCCGGGACAGGGGTTGGAGCAGTACTTC	CASSPGQGLEQYF
TRBV4-3	TRBJ2-2	TRBD1	NA	TGCGCCAGCAGCCAAGATCGGCCAGGGGGGAACACCGGGGAGCTGTTTTTT	CASSQDRPGGNTGELFF
TRBV27	TRBJ2-7	TRBD1	NA	TGTGCCAGCAGCAAAGAGAGACAGGGGACCTACGAGCAGTACTTC	CASSKERQGTYEQYF
TRBV5-6	TRBJ2-3	TRBD2	NA	TGTGCCAGCAGCTTCAGACTAGCGGGGGGGCTGGATACGCAGTATTTT	CASSFRLAGGLDTQYF
TRBV11-2	TRBJ2-5	TRBD1	NA	TGTGCCAGCAGCTCCCAGGACAGGCCCTGGGAGACCCAGTACTTC	CASSSQDRPWETQYF
TRBV2	TRBJ1-2	TRBD1	NA	TGTGCCAGCAGCGCCGACAGGGTAGAGGGCTACACCTTC	CASSADRVEGYTF
TRBV10-3	TRBJ2-7	NA	NA	TGTGCCACCACCGGGGAAATTAACTCCTACGAGCAGTACTTC	CATTGEINSYEQYF
TRBV6-5	TRBJ1-2	NA	NA	TGTGCCAGCAGACATCGGGACTATGGCTACACCTTC	CASRHRDYGYTF
TRBV7-2	TRBJ1-2	NA	NA	TGTGCCAGCAGCTTAGTCACAGGACCCCTCTATGGCTACACCTTC	CASSLVTGPLYGYTF
TRBV19	TRBJ1-4	TRBD1	NA	TGTGCCAGTAGTATAGTGCCGGGACAGGGGAATGAAAAACTGTTTTTT	CASSIVPGQGNEKLFF
TRBV6-6	TRBJ2-2	NA	few	TGTGCCGGACAACAGGGAGCCACCGGGGAGCTGTTTTTT	CAGQQGATGELFF
TRBV7-2	TRBJ2-5	TRBD2	NA	TGTGCCAGCAGCCCACTAGCGGGGGAGGTAGGGACCCAGTACTTC	CASSPLAGEVGTQYF
TRBV27	TRBJ2-1	NA	NA	TGTGCCAGCAGTTTATCGACTAGCAATGAGCAGTTCTTC	CASSLSTSNEQFF
TRBV20-1	TRBJ2-1	NA	NA	TGCAGTGTCATCCCCGAGGATGAGCAGTTCTTC	CSVIPEDEQFF
TRBV9	TRBJ2-2	NA	NA	TGTGCCAGCAGCCCGGCGGCCAACCGGGTCACCGGGGAGCTGTTTTTT	CASSPAANRVTGELFF
TRBV28	TRBJ1-3	NA	NA	TGTGCCAGCAGTTCCGGGGACATCTCTGGAAACACCATATATTTT	CASSSGDISGNTIYF
TRBV2	TRBJ1-2	NA	NA	TGTGCCAGCAGTGATCAGGGGCTTCTCTATGGCTACACCTTC	CASSDQGLLYGYTF
TRBV19	TRBJ2-3	TRBD1	few	TGTGCCAGTAGTATGGGACAGACAGATACGCAGTATTTT	CASSMGQTDTQYF
TRBV5-4	TRBJ2-7	NA	NA	TGTGCCAGCAGCGACCGGGTCGAGAGCTCCTACGAGCAGTACTTC	CASSDRVESSYEQYF
TRBV6-2/TRBV6-3	TRBJ1-2	NA	few	TGTGCCAGCAGTCCCTCACTTCTCACAGGGTTTTCTGGCTACACCTTC	CASSPSLLTGFSGYTF
TRBV10-3	TRBJ1-2	NA	NA	TGTGCCATCAGTGAGATTGAGGGAAACAATGGCTACACCTTC	CAISEIEGNNGYTF
TRBV11-2	TRBJ1-1	NA	NA	TGTGCCAGCAGCCCGGGTGTGGAAGCTTTCTTT	CASSPGVEAFF
TRBV5-1	TRBJ2-7	TRBD1	NA	TGCGCCAGCAGACTAACCGGGACAGGTTTAGACGAGCAGTACTTC	CASRLTGTGLDEQYF
TRBV18	TRBJ1-3	NA	few	TGTGCCAGCTCACCAAGTTTAGTCGCTTCGAGAAGCTCTGGAAACACCATATATTTT	CASSPSLVASRSSGNTIYF
TRBV7-4	TRBJ2-2	NA	NA	TGTGCCAGCAGCTCTCCCGCAGGGTATGTCGGGGAGCTGTTTTTT	CASSSPAGYVGELFF
TRBV19	TRBJ1-2	NA	NA	TGTGCCAGTAACTTACCCGGGGTATCTGGCTACACCTTC	CASNLPGVSGYTF
TRBV5-1	TRBJ2-7	TRBD1	NA	TGCGCCAGCAGCCTACAAGGACAGGGGACCTACGAGCAGTACTTC	CASSLQGQGTYEQYF
TRBV11-2	TRBJ2-5	TRBD1	NA	TGTGCCAGCAGCTTAGCCGGAAGACAGGGGGCTTTGTCAGAGACCCAGTACTTC	CASSLAGRQGALSETQYF
TRBV28	TRBJ1-5	NA	few	TGTGCCAGCAGTTTAATCCCTTATAGCAATCAGCCCCAGCATTTT	CASSLIPYSNQPQHF
TRBV28	TRBJ1-1	TRBD1	once	TGTGCCAGCAGTTTTTCGGACAGGGGAACTGAAGCTTTCTTT	CASSFSDRGTEAFF
TRBV10-1	TRBJ1-2	NA	NA	TGCGCCAGCAGTGAGTCGAAGACAGCATATGGCTACACCTTC	CASSESKTAYGYTF
TRBV19	TRBJ2-2	NA	NA	TGTGCCAGTAGTCAGGGATCGAACACCGGGGAGCTGTTTTTT	CASSQGSNTGELFF
TRBV5-1	TRBJ1-1	TRBD1	NA	TGCGCCAGCAGGGCCGGACAGGGGGACACTGAAGCTTTCTTT	CASRAGQGDTEAFF
TRBV4-3	TRBJ2-3	TRBD2	NA	TGCGCCAGCAGCCAAGGACTAGCGGGGGACACAGATACGCAGTATTTT	CASSQGLAGDTDTQYF
TRBV3-1/TRBV3-2	TRBJ1-3	NA	NA	TGTGCCAGCAGCCAATTTTTTAGGACAGCTGCCAACTCTGGAAACACCATATATTTT	CASSQFFRTAANSGNTIYF
TRBV19	TRBJ1-4	TRBD1	NA	TGTGCCAGTAGTTCTCGCCCCCCGACAGGGCCTGAAAAACTGTTTTTT	CASSSRPPTGPEKLFF